This T cell receptor (beta chain) was observed in a study of T-cell memory formation after mild COVID-19. Via MiXCR, TCRdb re-called the 5' RACE reads, giving one row per CDR3 protein. The sample lists about half a million distinct CDR3 sequences, about 18% occurring once. In the case of this clonotype: Its antigen is currently unknown.

Study results and limitations: Clones contracting over day 15 to 85 were CD4/CD8 balanced, with later expanders leaning CD4+. The main location of contracting CD4+ clones was CM and EM, and that of contracting CD8+ clones was EMRA.

From germline, CDR1 is SGHTA and CDR2 FQGNSA. Trimming removed 4 bases from V and 5 bases from J, with 15 bases in between. The CDR3 consists of 15 residues. This TCR derives from an adult woman who had mild COVID-19 (a few samples of this study predate the infection). Cell type and time point are not known. Sequencing input: PBMCs or a T cell subset sorted from them (not recorded which). This chain connects TRBV7-2 to TRBJ2-1; D is possibly TRBD2 (7 bases). CDR3 nucleotides: TGTGCCAGCAGCTCACCTAAGGGGGGGCACAATGAGCAGTTCTTC. Protein: CASSSPKGGHNEQFF. The entire variable domain, with the rest obtained from reference TRBV7-2 and TRBJ2-1, is as follows: GAGVSQSPSNKVTEKGKDVELRCDPISGHTALYWYRQSLGQGLEFLIYFQGNSAPDKSGLPSDRFSAERTGGSVSTLTIQRTQQEDSAVYLCASSSPKGGHNEQFFGPGTRLTVL.